Here is one T cell receptor (beta chain) with its context. Its matching antigen is unknown. This entry comes from a study of blood T cells in healthy people across ages. As for the study in general: The capture of about one barcoded beta molecule per two T cells was achieved by template switching. Findings and limits, study-wide: Long-lived donors had more naive CD4+ cells and higher diversity than aged donors.

From germline, CDR1 is MDHEN and CDR2 SYDVKM. The germline V and J ends were trimmed by 4 bases and 9 bases, with 19 bases remaining between them. The CDR3 has 15 residues. Through a sample-barcoded 5' primer and a J-beta primer mix, a second PCR was run for about 7 to 12 cycles. Tags on each cDNA molecule came from a template-switch adaptor with 12 random nucleotides. Each sample provided no less than 2.5 million CDR3-containing paired-end reads. From the 5' RACE reads, TCRdb called clonotypes with MiXCR, one entry per CDR3 protein. The data contain about 1.7 million distinct CDR3 sequences, 28% of them seen just once; the ten biggest clones take up less than 9.5%.

This sequence originates from a woman aged 30 to 39 in good health. The J gene is TRBJ1-5, the V gene TRBV28; the D is unclear. The specimen sequenced was blood. This chain's CDR3 is CASSSQKPLSGPQHF. The DNA of the CDR3 is TGTGCCAGCAGTTCTCAGAAGCCCTTATCAGGGCCCCAGCATTTT.